This entry lists 3 T cell receptor beta chains sequenced from one sample in a study of T cell repertoires in cytomegalovirus infection. Using its own MiXCR run on the reads, TCRdb lists one record per CDR3 protein. The top ten clones hold around 48% of a sample with roughly 570,000 distinct CDR3 sequences, 35% to 50% of them seen once. Which antigens these TCRs recognize remains unknown. The sequences come from cultured PBMCs, collected from culture after CMV antigen stimulation. Source of these receptors: a human donor in good health (CMV status not recorded). Some clones in this sample may be carry-over from other donors' samples.

This clonotype was counted a few times. This chain connects TRBV10-2 to TRBJ2-7; the match to TRBD1 covers 11 bases. Germline V lookup: CDR1 WSHSY, CDR2 SAAADI. The V gene end was trimmed by 5 bases and the J gene end by 6 bases; junction bases not matched to a gene: 3. The CDR3 extends over 13 amino acids. This CDR3 is CASSMGQGVEQYF. The CDR3 nucleotides are TGCGCCAGCAGTATGGGACAGGGGGTCGAGCAGTACTTC.

J is TRBJ2-5 and V is TRBV7-6; tentatively, D is TRBD1 (6 bases). The CDR3 is 16 residues long. Germline lookup yields CDR1 SGHVS and CDR2 FNYEAQ. V was trimmed by 5 bases and J by 4 bases, leaving 20 bases between them. CDR3 residues: CASSPGGGLPRETQYF. The CDR3 region has the DNA TGTGCCAGCAGCCCCGGTGGGGGCCTACCGCGAGAGACCCAGTACTTC.

V is TRBV7-2 and J is TRBJ2-7, with 9 bases lining up with TRBD2. The junction had 3 bases not matched to a gene; V was cut back by 7 bases and J by 5 bases. The CDR3 covers 12 residues. Germline CDR1 reads SGHTA; CDR2 reads FQGNSA. CDR3 DNA: TGTGCCAGCAAGGTAGCGGGAGACGAGCAGTACTTC. This sequence encodes CASKVAGDEQYF.